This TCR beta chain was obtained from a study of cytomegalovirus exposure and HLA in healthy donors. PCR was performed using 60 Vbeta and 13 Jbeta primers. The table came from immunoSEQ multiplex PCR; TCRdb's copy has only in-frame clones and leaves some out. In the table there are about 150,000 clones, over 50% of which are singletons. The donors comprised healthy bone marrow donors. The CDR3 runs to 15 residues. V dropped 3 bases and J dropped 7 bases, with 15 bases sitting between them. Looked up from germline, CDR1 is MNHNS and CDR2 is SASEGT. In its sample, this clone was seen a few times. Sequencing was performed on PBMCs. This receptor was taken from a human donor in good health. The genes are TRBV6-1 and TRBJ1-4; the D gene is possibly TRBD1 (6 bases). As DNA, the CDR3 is TGTGCCAGCAGTGAGAGGGGGGCGGGGGGTGAAAAACTGTTTTTT. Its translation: CASSERGAGGEKLFF.